This TCR beta chain stems from a study of T cells in localized non-small cell lung cancer. The protocol was immunoSEQ multiplex PCR, while the TCRdb copy is restricted to in-frame clones and leaves out a portion. The repertoire consists of 19,000 or so clones, with nearly 90% occurring once and the leading ten covering less than 30%. Overall study results and limits: An association was observed between higher blood T cell density and longer overall survival. Uninvolved adjacent lung showed higher T cell clonality than tumor.

The CDR3 runs to 19 residues. The V and J ends lost 0 bases and 2 bases, in that order; junction bases with no gene match: 12. Germline assignment: CDR1 SGHVS and CDR2 FQNEAQ. As for this clone: Its antigen is unknown.

J is TRBJ2-3 and V is TRBV7-8; 9 bases align to TRBD2. The TCR originated in a male donor older than 55 with stage II lung adenocarcinoma. Sequenced material: peripheral blood mononuclear cells, taken before any cancer treatment. DNA for the CDR3: TGTGCCAGCAGCTTAGCGTTGGCTAGCGGGATTCGGGACACAGATACGCAGTATTTT. The encoded protein is CASSLALASGIRDTDTQYF. Using reference TRBV7-8 and TRBJ2-3 for the parts outside the CDR3, the full variable domain is GAGVSQSPRYKVAKRGQDVALRCDPISGHVSLFWYQQALGQGPEFLTYFQNEAQLDKSGLPSDRFFAERPEGSVSTLKIQRTQQEDSAVYLCASSLALASGIRDTDTQYFGPGTRLTVL.